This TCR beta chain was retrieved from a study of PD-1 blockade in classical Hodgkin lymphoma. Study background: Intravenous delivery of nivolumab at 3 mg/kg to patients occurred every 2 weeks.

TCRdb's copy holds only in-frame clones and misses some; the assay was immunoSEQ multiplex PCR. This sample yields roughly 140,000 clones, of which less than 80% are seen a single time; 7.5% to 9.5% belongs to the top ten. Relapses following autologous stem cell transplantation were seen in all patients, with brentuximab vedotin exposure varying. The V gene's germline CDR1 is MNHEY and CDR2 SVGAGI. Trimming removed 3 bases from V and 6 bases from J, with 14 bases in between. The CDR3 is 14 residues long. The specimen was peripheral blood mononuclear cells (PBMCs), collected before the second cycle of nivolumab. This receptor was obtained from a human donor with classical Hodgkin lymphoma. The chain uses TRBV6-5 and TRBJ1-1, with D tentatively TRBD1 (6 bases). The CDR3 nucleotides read TGTGCCAGCAGTTATCATCCAGGGGAATCTGAAGCTTTCTTT. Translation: CASSYHPGESEAFF.